Described below is a single T cell receptor (beta chain) sequence and its context. Its antigen remains unidentified. Researchers ran the PCR with 60 Vbeta and 13 Jbeta primers. This table comes from immunoSEQ multiplex PCR, and its TCRdb copy is limited to in-frame clones, with some not included. The data show 80,000 to 100,000 clones, and the top ten clones hold 15%. The record originates from a study of cytomegalovirus exposure and HLA in healthy donors. General study findings and limits: It was shown in a later analysis that HLA-associated TCR beta chains were more clonally expanded than other, equally common chains. Some TCR beta chains (more than 150 of them) were listed as cytomegalovirus-associated. A missense variant in DCLRE1C was later tied to TCR beta V- and J-gene trimming.

The V end was cut by 2 bases, the J end by 0 bases, with 8 bases between. The germline V gene encodes CDR1 SGHDT and CDR2 YYEEEE. The CDR3 covers 15 residues. The TCR sequence derives from a man aged 50-59 years in good health and CMV-seropositive. The rearrangement uses TRBV5-6 and TRBJ2-2; D remains unclear. Material: PBMCs. The CDR3 sequence is CASSLRQANTGELFF. As DNA, the CDR3 is TGTGCCAGCAGCTTACGGCAGGCGAACACCGGGGAGCTGTTTTTT.